The next 13 T cell receptor beta chains were all read from a single sample in a study of Graves' ophthalmopathy and Graves' hyperthyroidism. RNA served as the template for amplifying TCR beta CDR3 regions. Second-round multiplex PCR came after first-round RT-PCR with HTBI primers. TCRdb analysed the multiplex PCR reads with MiXCR anew, one entry per CDR3 protein. The sample lists over a million distinct CDR3 sequences; 35% to 40% were seen once. Sequenced sample: peripheral blood or thyroid tissue (not recorded which). The receptors derive from an adult man with Graves' hyperthyroidism.

This clonotype was seen a few times. The chain carries TRBV14 and TRBJ2-3; D is possibly TRBD2 (5 bases). V lost 1 base, J lost 5 bases, and 13 bases lay in between. Germline V lookup: CDR1 SGHDN, CDR2 FVKESK. CDR3 size: 15 residues. CDR3 region: CASSQVGGRGDTQYF. The CDR3 DNA sequence: TGTGCCAGCAGCCAAGTAGGAGGTCGTGGAGATACGCAGTATTTT.

This clonotype occurred a few times. This could be a read error, since a much larger clone is one nucleotide away. The chain joins TRBV29-1 to TRBJ2-7; D is possibly TRBD2 (5 bases). Trimming removed 4 bases at V and 2 bases at J, with 12 bases between. This CDR3 region has 13 residues. Germline V gives CDR1 SQVTM, CDR2 ANQGSEA. The CDR3 coding sequence is TGCAGCGTTGGCCCGGGAAGACCCTACGAGCAGTACTTC. Translation gives CSVGPGRPYEQYF.

In this sample, this clonotype turned up once. The gene calls are TRBV19 and TRBJ1-5, with D possibly TRBD1 on 5 matching bases. Germline CDR1 and CDR2: LNHDA and SQIVND (reference sequence). The CDR3 contains 16 residues. V lost 7 bases to trimming and J lost 0 bases, with 16 bases between them. CDR3 sequence: CASNRGADYSNQPQHF. In DNA form, the CDR3 reads TGTGCCAGTAATAGGGGTGCGGACTATAGCAATCAGCCCCAGCATTTT.

Of note for this clonotype: This could be a read error, since a much larger clone is one nucleotide away. The chain has TRBV5-1 and TRBJ2-5, with 8 bases that match TRBD1. The CDR3 is 15 amino acids. Germline V lookup: CDR1 SGHRS, CDR2 YFSETQ. Trimming cost V 0 bases and J 5 bases; bases outside gene matches: 6. CDR3 protein: CASSLGDRPSETQYF. CDR3 in DNA: TGCGCCAGCAGCTTGGGGGACAGGCCATCGGAGACCCAGTACTTC.

As concerns this clonotype: Relative to the germline gene, one junction end is altered; a read error may explain this. This chain connects TRBV19 to TRBJ2-3; 13 positions agree with TRBD2. The CDR3 runs to 15 residues. The germline V gene has CDR1 LNHDA and CDR2 SQIVND (reference sequence). CDR3 amino acids: CAGSMGLAGTDTQYF. As DNA, the CDR3 is TGTGCCGGTAGTATGGGACTAGCGGGAACAGATACGCAGTATTTT.

The chain recombines TRBV4-3 with TRBJ2-5; TRBD2 might be the D (6 bases). V was shortened by 1 base and J by 5 bases, with 14 bases between the two germline ends. Germline V gene lookup returns CDR1 LGHNA and CDR2 YSLEER. The CDR3 is 15 residues long. The CDR3 DNA reads as TGCGCCAGCAGCCAAGTCACGGGAGATGGTGAGACCCAGTACTTC. Translating gives CASSQVTGDGETQYF.

This clonotype occurred many times. This rearrangement joins TRBV19 to TRBJ1-2; D uncertain. The CDR3 has 11 residues. V lost 6 bases and J lost 3, with 5 bases in between. Germline CDR1 and CDR2: LNHDA and SQIVND (reference sequence). This chain's CDR3 is CASRLDYGYTF. The CDR3 DNA sequence: TGTGCCAGTAGGTTGGACTATGGCTACACCTTC.

The chain employs TRBV20-1 and TRBJ1-3, with D possibly TRBD1 on 5 matching bases. The CDR3 has 14 amino acids. Germline values: CDR1 DFQATT, CDR2 SNEGSKA (reference sequence). V lost 1 base to trimming and J lost 4 bases, with 11 bases between them. The CDR3 loop reads CSARGGTEGNTIYF. As DNA, the CDR3 is TGCAGTGCTAGAGGAGGGACGGAAGGAAACACCATATATTTT.

This clonotype has a count of ten or more. The junction and the germline gene differ at one end; a read error may be behind it. The genes are TRBV6-1 and TRBJ1-1, with D unresolved. Germline loops: CDR1 MNHNS, CDR2 SASEGT. This CDR3 is built from 12 residues. DNA of the CDR3: TGTGCCAGCGGTGACCGGGCTCGAGAAGCTTTCTTT. Translation: CASGDRAREAFF.

V is TRBV5-4 and J is TRBJ1-2, with D perhaps TRBD1 (6 bases). Trimming removed 5 bases at V and 4 bases at J, with 12 bases between. Per germline, CDR1 SGHNT and CDR2 YYREEE (reference sequence). This CDR3 has 13 amino acids. The DNA for the CDR3 is TGTGCCAGCAGGAGGGGAGGGGGCTATGGCTACACCTTC. Its protein product is CASRRGGGYGYTF.

The V call is TRBV15, the J call TRBJ1-4; D call uncertain. Germline lookup yields CDR1 LNHNV and CDR2 YYDKDF (reference sequence). V lost 3 bases and J lost 8, with 13 bases in between. The CDR3 sequence is 14 residues long. The CDR3 protein is CATSSLGAREKLFF. The CDR3 DNA sequence: TGTGCCACCAGCAGCTTAGGCGCAAGAGAAAAACTGTTTTTT.

This clonotype was seen many times. The gene calls are TRBV25-1 and TRBJ2-5; 8 bases are a match to TRBD1. V lost 10 bases to trimming and J lost 2 bases; unmatched junction nucleotides: 6. CDR1 and CDR2 from the germline V gene are MGHDK and SYGVNS. CDR3 length: 13 amino acids. The CDR3, as DNA: TGTGCCACCCGGACAGGGCTACAAGAGACCCAGTACTTC. Its protein is CATRTGLQETQYF.

Notes on this clonotype: Since no conserved phenylalanine or tryptophan closes the CDR3, a read error is the likely cause. V usage is TRBV12-3 or TRBV12-4 and J usage is TRBJ1-1; D is ambiguous. The CDR3 is 13 amino acids. V dropped 7 bases and J dropped 8 bases, with 17 bases sitting between them. This CDR3 reads CASTPAGSDEAFL. CDR3 in DNA: TGTGCCAGCACCCCGGCGGGGTCCGACGAAGCTTTCCTT.